This T cell receptor beta chain was documented in a study of T cells in Graves' hyperthyroidism and ophthalmopathy. Regarding the study as a whole: In the blood, most expanded thyroid clonotypes above 0.001 appeared as well. Model output signaled ophthalmopathy a median about 6.3 months ahead of onset.

For this clonotype: Its antigen is currently unknown.

TCR beta CDR3 sequences were amplified from RNA transcripts. The TCR CDR3 first-round RT-PCR relied on the HTBI primer set. TCRdb re-analysed the multiplex PCR reads in MiXCR, keeping a single row per CDR3 protein. This table holds 600,000 or so distinct CDR3 sequences, 14% found once. CDR3 length: 15 residues. CDR1 and CDR2 (germline): MNHEY, SMNVEV (reference sequence). J was trimmed by 0 bases and V by 8 bases; bases with no gene match: 9. The TCR was taken from a woman aged 18-29 years with Graves' ophthalmopathy. This chain links TRBV27 with TRBJ2-7; 8 positions match TRBD2. Sample: blood. The CDR3 loop is CASGFGAGVSYEQYF. The CDR3 DNA reads TGTGCCAGCGGGTTCGGAGCGGGAGTCTCCTACGAGCAGTACTTC.